A single sample gave rise to the 24 T cell receptor beta chains below, sequenced in a study of T cells in Graves' hyperthyroidism and ophthalmopathy. RNA transcripts provided the source from which TCR beta CDR3 regions were amplified. With the HTBI primer set, the TCR CDR3 went through a first round of RT-PCR. TCRdb redid the calling of the multiplex PCR reads with MiXCR, one entry per CDR3 protein. The sample has roughly 100,000 distinct CDR3 sequences; about half are singletons. Material for sequencing was blood. These receptors were taken from a woman aged 40-49 years with Graves' hyperthyroidism.

This clonotype was detected a few times. A read error is possible here, since a much larger clone lies one base away. The rearrangement joins TRBV20-1 to TRBJ2-7; 11 nucleotides align to TRBD2. This CDR3 is 15 amino acids long. Germline CDR1 reads DFQATT; CDR2 reads SNEGSKA (reference sequence). For the CDR3, the DNA is TGCAGTGCTGCCGGGACTAGCGGCCCTACCTACGGGCAGTACTTC. Amino acids: CSAAGTSGPTYGQYF.

This chain links TRBV10-2 with TRBJ1-2, with D unresolved. The CDR3 loop spans 14 amino acids. The V end was cut by 0 bases, the J end by 1 base, with 6 bases between. CDR1 is WSHSY and CDR2 is SAAADI in the germline V gene. DNA for the CDR3: TGCGCCAGCAGTGAGTCAATCAGTAACTATGGCTACACCTTC. This encodes CASSESISNYGYTF.

This sequence joins TRBV19 and TRBJ2-7; tentative D call: TRBD2 (6 bases). Trimming took 11 bases from V and 2 from J, leaving 22 bases between them. This CDR3 spans 15 amino acids. In germline, CDR1 is LNHDA, CDR2 SQIVND (reference sequence). As DNA, the CDR3 is TGTGCCTGTTCCCCCCTGGAGGGGATGGCCTACGAGCAGTACTTC. Its translation is CACSPLEGMAYEQYF.

Points on this clonotype: The conserved phenylalanine or tryptophan is not found at the CDR3 terminus, so this likely reflects a read error. The V and J genes are TRBV5-1 and TRBJ2-2, with 8 positions matching TRBD1. With 0 bases clipped from V and 5 bases from J, the junction kept 3 bases outside the gene matches. Germline CDR1 SGHRS, CDR2 YFSETQ. CDR3 length equals 15 residues. CDR3 in amino acids: CASSLAQGATGELFL. DNA of the CDR3: TGCGCCAGCAGCTTGGCTCAGGGGGCGACCGGGGAGCTGTTTCTT.

This clonotype was recorded at least ten times. In DNA form, the CDR3 reads TGTGCCAGCAGCCAAGGGGACGGAATCTACGAGCAGTACTTC. Translation: CASSQGDGIYEQYF. V and J are TRBV4-2 and TRBJ2-7; either TRBD1 or TRBD2 may supply D (5 bases each). CDR1 is LGHNA and CDR2 is YNFKEQ in the germline V gene. The CDR3 is made up of 14 amino acids. Trimming took 1 base from V and 3 from J, leaving 10 bases between them.

V and J are TRBV2 and TRBJ1-1; 10 bases map to TRBD1. Germline lookup yields CDR1 SNHLY and CDR2 FYNNEI. V shed 6 bases and J 8 bases; nucleotides not matched to a gene: 9. The CDR3 covers 14 residues. The CDR3 DNA sequence: TGTGCCAGCAGAGCCGGGACAGGGGCCGTAGAAGCTTTCTTT. Encoded protein: CASRAGTGAVEAFF.

The rearrangement joins TRBV2 to TRBJ2-7, with 15 bases identical to TRBD2. The J segment lost 7 bases and the V segment lost 5 bases, leaving 18 bases of the junction unmatched. CDR3 length equals 19 residues. The germline CDR1 and CDR2 sequences are SNHLY and FYNNEI. CDR3 DNA: TGTGCCAGCAGTCCGCGACTTGGACTAGCGGGAGGGCCAGTTTGGGAGCAGTACTTC. Encoded protein: CASSPRLGLAGGPVWEQYF. Variable domain in full (rest from reference TRBV2 and TRBJ2-7): EPEVTQTPSHQVTQMGQEVILRCVPISNHLYFYWYRQILGQKVEFLVSFYNNEISEKSEIFDDQFSVERPDGSNFTLKIRSTKLEDSAMYFCASSPRLGLAGGPVWEQYFGPGTRLTVT.

This clonotype is a singleton in its sample. This chain uses TRBV15 with TRBJ2-7; 9 bases are a match to TRBD2. J gave up 4 bases and V 1 base, and 8 bases lay outside the gene matches. This CDR3 is 16 amino acids long. Germline V gene lookup returns CDR1 LNHNV and CDR2 YYDKDF (reference sequence). The CDR3 DNA reads TGTGCCACCAGCAGAGGTCGTGCGGGAGGGCCTTACGAGCAGTACTTC. It codes for CATSRGRAGGPYEQYF. Using reference TRBV15 and TRBJ2-7 for the parts outside the CDR3, the full variable domain is DAMVIQNPRYQVTQFGKPVTLSCSQTLNHNVMYWYQQKSSQAPKLLFHYYDKDFNNEADTPDNFQSRRPNTSFCFLDIRSPGLGDTAMYLCATSRGRAGGPYEQYFGPGTRLTVT.

This clonotype occurred once. The chain carries TRBV5-1 and TRBJ2-7; the match to TRBD1 covers 9 bases. Germline CDR1 reads SGHRS; CDR2 reads YFSETQ. The CDR3 loop spans 14 amino acids. J lost 6 bases, V lost 4 bases, and 8 bases had no gene match. CDR3 in amino acids: CASSGTGPGSEQYF. The CDR3 DNA reads TGCGCCAGCAGCGGGACAGGGCCGGGAAGCGAGCAGTACTTC.

This clonotype was counted at least ten times. This rearrangement joins TRBV19 to TRBJ2-2; 7 bases line up with TRBD2. Germline V lookup: CDR1 LNHDA, CDR2 SQIVND (reference sequence). The CDR3 extends over 15 amino acids. V dropped 6 bases and J dropped 4; count of bases not matched to a gene: 8. Here the CDR3 reads CASRVAGAGTGELFF. The CDR3 nucleotides are TGTGCCAGTAGGGTGGCGGGAGCGGGCACCGGGGAGCTGTTTTTT.

The chain carries TRBV9 and TRBJ1-2; D ambiguous. Trimming took 3 bases from V and 1 from J, leaving 4 bases between them. This CDR3 has 12 amino acids. Germline V gives CDR1 SGDLS, CDR2 YYNGEE. As DNA, the CDR3 is TGTGCCAGCAGCGGCAATAACTATGGCTACACCTTC. Translating gives CASSGNNYGYTF.

This clonotype appeared many times. V gene TRBV5-8 combines with J gene TRBJ2-5; D could derive from TRBD1 or TRBD2 (5 bases each). This CDR3 spans 15 amino acids. CDR1 and CDR2 from the germline V gene are SGHTS and YDEGEE. The V end was cut by 5 bases, the J end by 7 bases, with 21 bases between. CDR3 protein: CASRPWGTHIGTQYF. CDR3 in DNA: TGTGCCAGCAGGCCATGGGGGACGCATATTGGGACCCAGTACTTC.

This clonotype was detected ten times or more. The chain has TRBV7-8 and TRBJ1-1, with a tentative D call TRBD1 (5 bases). V lost 1 base, J lost 3 bases, and 21 bases lay in between. CDR3 length: 18 residues. Per the germline V gene, CDR1 is SGHVS and CDR2 is FQNEAQ. The CDR3 region has the DNA TGTGCCAGCAGCTTAGATTTAGGACTACAGGAGCACGACACTGAAGCTTTCTTT. Translating it yields CASSLDLGLQEHDTEAFF.

V and J are TRBV20-1 and TRBJ1-1, with 9 bases lining up with TRBD1. Germline CDR1 DFQATT, CDR2 SNEGSKA (reference sequence). CDR3 length equals 15 residues. CDR3 protein: CSASPSGTGFTEAFF. Here the CDR3 DNA reads TGCAGCGCTTCGCCCTCCGGGACAGGGTTCACTGAAGCTTTCTTT.

The rearrangement uses TRBV7-9 and TRBJ2-7, with D maybe TRBD2 (6 bases). The ends were cut back, 11 bases at V and 0 bases at J, with 17 bases in the middle. Germline lookup yields CDR1 SEHNR and CDR2 FQNEAQ (reference sequence). The CDR3 runs to 14 residues. The chain's CDR3 is CAWSKGLSSYEQYF. CDR3 DNA sequence: TGTGCCTGGAGTAAGGGACTGAGCTCCTACGAGCAGTACTTC.

This clonotype showed up just a few times. This chain connects TRBV10-3 to TRBJ1-3; 10 nucleotides line up with TRBD1. Unmatched junction bases numbered 3, after V lost 7 bases and J lost 9 bases. CDR1 is ENHRY, CDR2 SYGVKD, per germline. This CDR3 comprises 12 residues. The CDR3 protein is CAIKWDRGTIYF. CDR3 coding DNA: TGTGCCATCAAGTGGGACAGGGGCACCATATATTTT.

Of note for this clonotype: The junction shows a germline mismatch at one end, possibly a read error. The chain uses TRBV9 and TRBJ2-5; possibly TRBD2 for D (5 bases). The CDR3 has 12 amino acids. Per germline, CDR1 SGDLS and CDR2 YYNGEE. CDR3 in DNA: TGTGCCAGCAGCGTAGTGGGAGAGACCCGGTACTTC. This encodes CASSVVGETRYF.

Concerning this clonotype: This may come from a read error, since a much larger clone is one base off. The rearrangement uses TRBV4-1 and TRBJ1-6; 8 bases line up with TRBD1. The CDR3 sequence is 15 residues long. The germline V gene has CDR1 MGHRA and CDR2 YSYEKL. The CDR3 region has the DNA TGCGCCAGCAGCCAAACCGGGACAGGCAATTCACCCTTCCACTTT. Amino acids: CASSQTGTGNSPFHF.

This chain uses TRBV10-3 with TRBJ1-2, with D maybe TRBD1 (6 bases). V lost 1 base to trimming and J lost 6 bases, with 6 bases between them. CDR1 is ENHRY and CDR2 is SYGVKD in the germline V gene. The CDR3 runs 12 residues. CDR3 nucleotides: TGTGCCATCAGTGAGTACAGGGATGGCTACACCTTC. It is translated as CAISEYRDGYTF.

The V gene is TRBV11-1, the J gene TRBJ1-1, with 9 nucleotides matching TRBD1. Germline lookup yields CDR1 SGHAT and CDR2 FQDESV (reference sequence). The CDR3 is 12 residues long. Unmatched junction bases numbered 8, after V lost 7 bases and J lost 11 bases. CDR3 DNA: TGTGCCAGCAACTCAGGGACAGGGCCGGCTTTCTTT. Its protein is CASNSGTGPAFF.

To note about this clonotype: Because the CDR3 is missing its conserved closing phenylalanine or tryptophan, this is likely a read error. V usage is TRBV4-3 and J usage is TRBJ1-1; D gene ambiguous. Between the trimmed V and J ends, which lost 4 bases and 1 base, there was a span of 16 bases. This CDR3 has 16 residues. Germline values: CDR1 LGHNA, CDR2 YSLEER. The DNA of the CDR3 is TGCGCCAGCAGCCGCGGCCCAAAGGACGGGAACACTGAAGCTTTCCTT. It codes for CASSRGPKDGNTEAFL.

This clonotype has at least ten counts. J is TRBJ1-2 and V is TRBV5-4; tentative D call: TRBD1 (5 bases). Deletions cut 0 bases from V and 4 bases from J, with 10 bases between. Germline CDR1 SGHNT, CDR2 YYREEE (reference sequence). There are 14 residues in the CDR3. The CDR3 sequence: CASSLVSGIYGYTF. The DNA for the CDR3 is TGTGCCAGCAGCTTGGTCTCAGGGATCTATGGCTACACCTTC.

This sequence joins TRBV7-6 and TRBJ1-2; perhaps TRBD1 as D (6 bases). The V gene's germline CDR1 is SGHVS and CDR2 FNYEAQ. The CDR3 runs to 13 residues. Trimming cost V 6 bases and J 8 bases, with 16 bases left between them. The CDR3 is CASSVGGPQGYTF. CDR3 nucleotide sequence: TGTGCCAGCAGTGTCGGGGGGCCACAAGGCTACACCTTC.

The sample holds many counts of this clonotype. This rearrangement joins TRBV5-1 to TRBJ2-3; 7 bases are shared with TRBD2. The CDR3 sequence is 14 residues long. Looked up from germline, CDR1 is SGHRS and CDR2 is YFSETQ. Losses at the gene ends were 0 bases for V and 6 bases for J; bases not matched to a gene: 4. CDR3: CASSLERGGDTQYF. In DNA, the CDR3 is TGCGCCAGCAGCTTGGAGCGGGGAGGGGATACGCAGTATTTT. Combining the CDR3 with reference TRBV5-1 and TRBJ2-3 gives the whole variable domain KAGVTQTPRYLIKTRGQQVTLSCSPISGHRSVSWYQQTPGQGLQFLFEYFSETQRNKGNFPGRFSGRQFSNSRSEMNVSTLELGDSALYLCASSLERGGDTQYFGPGTRLTVL.